Below, 30 T cell receptor beta chains from the same sample are listed, as sequenced in a study of blood T cell repertoires in COVID-19. The table came from immunoSEQ multiplex PCR; TCRdb's copy has only in-frame clones and leaves some out. The table includes 250,000 to 350,000 clones, around 85% detected once. The sample consisted of peripheral blood. The receptors were sampled from a human donor with COVID-19, enrolled during active disease. The donor label of this sample is uncertain.

On this clone: This specimen includes other DNA sequences encoding the same CDR3. This chain joins TRBV10-3 and TRBJ2-5; D is uncertain. The CDR3 loop spans 12 amino acids. Germline V CDR1 and CDR2: ENHRY, SYGVKD. The V end lost 2 bases, the J end lost 4 bases, and 5 bases lay between the germline ends. The CDR3 here is CAISEPGETQYF. The CDR3 nucleotides are TGTGCCATCAGTGAGCCGGGAGAGACCCAGTACTTC.

The chain recombines TRBV28 with TRBJ1-5, with 10 bases identical to TRBD1. The germline gives CDR1 MDHEN, CDR2 SYDVKM. This CDR3 comprises 16 residues. V shed 4 bases and J 7 bases; nucleotides not matched to a gene: 10. The CDR3 sequence: CASSSGDRGVRQPQHF. DNA of the CDR3: TGTGCCAGCAGTTCGGGGGACAGGGGCGTAAGGCAGCCCCAGCATTTT.

The chain carries TRBV7-6 and TRBJ2-5, with D possibly matching TRBD1 (5 bases). Germline loops: CDR1 SGHVS, CDR2 FNYEAQ. The V end lost 2 bases, the J end lost 3 bases, and 10 bases lay between the germline ends. The length of the CDR3 is 14 residues. The CDR3 loop reads CASSLQGIEETQYF. CDR3 nucleotides: TGTGCCAGCAGCTTACAGGGTATTGAAGAGACCCAGTACTTC.

This sequence joins TRBV24-1 and TRBJ2-1; a possible D gene is TRBD2 (6 bases). The V and J ends lost 9 bases and 11 bases respectively, with 16 bases between them. Looked up from germline, CDR1 is KGHDR and CDR2 is SFDVKD. The CDR3 is 12 residues long. CDR3 coding DNA: TGTGCCACCGGGGATCCCCGGGAGAAGCAGTTCTTC. This gives the protein CATGDPREKQFF.

This chain joins TRBV7-2 and TRBJ1-1; 10 bases fit TRBD1. Germline V lookup: CDR1 SGHTA, CDR2 FQGNSA. The ends lost 5 bases at V and 3 bases at J; junction bases unmatched: 6. There are 15 residues in the CDR3. The CDR3 region is CASSIRGTGDTEAFF. DNA of the CDR3: TGTGCCAGCAGCATCCGCGGGACAGGGGACACTGAAGCTTTCTTT.

The chain couples TRBV5-4 to TRBJ2-1, with D tentatively TRBD1 (6 bases). Looked up from germline, CDR1 is SGHNT and CDR2 is YYREEE (reference sequence). V lost 4 bases, J lost 7 bases, and 9 bases lay in between. CDR3 length: 12 residues. In nucleotides, the CDR3 is TGTGCCAGCAGCCGGGACATTAATGAGCAGTTCTTC. Translated: CASSRDINEQFF.

This rearrangement joins TRBV28 to TRBJ1-1; weak D call: TRBD1 (6 bases). Germline-derived CDR1 and CDR2 are MDHEN and SYDVKM. V was clipped by 9 bases and J by 0 bases, with 20 bases between them. The CDR3 covers 16 residues. The chain's CDR3 is CASRSGGLEMNTEAFF. DNA for the CDR3: TGTGCCAGTCGTTCGGGGGGGCTGGAGATGAACACTGAAGCTTTCTTT. The full variable domain, rest sourced from reference TRBV28 and TRBJ1-1, is DVKVTQSSRYLVKRTGEKVFLECVQDMDHENMFWYRQDPGLGLRLIYFSYDVKMKEKGDIPEGYSVSREKKERFSLILESASTNQTSMYLCASRSGGLEMNTEAFFGQGTRLTVV.

The rearrangement links TRBV5-1 to TRBJ2-3; no clear D. V was clipped by 4 bases and J by 7 bases, with 16 bases between them. CDR3 length equals 14 residues. The germline V gene has CDR1 SGHRS and CDR2 YFSETQ. The CDR3 here is CASSLSAEPNTQYF. The CDR3 DNA sequence: TGCGCCAGCAGCCTTTCCGCGGAGCCCAATACGCAGTATTTT.

V is TRBV9 and J is TRBJ2-5; D is uncertain. The germline V and J ends were trimmed by 0 bases and 4 bases, with 13 bases remaining between them. Looked up from germline, CDR1 is SGDLS and CDR2 is YYNGEE. This CDR3 spans 15 amino acids. The CDR3 is CASSVASRLAETQYF. The CDR3 coding sequence is TGTGCCAGCAGCGTAGCCTCAAGATTAGCAGAGACCCAGTACTTC.

The chain employs TRBV11-1 and TRBJ2-1; 8 nucleotides match TRBD2. J gave up 7 bases and V 0 bases, and 11 bases lay outside the gene matches. The CDR3 totals 17 residues. The germline CDR1 and CDR2 sequences are SGHAT and FQDESV (reference sequence). CDR3 bases: TGTGCCAGCAGCTTAGCGCGCGGTCTAGCGGGTCGGAATGAGCAGTTCTTC. Amino acid sequence: CASSLARGLAGRNEQFF.

The chain employs TRBV2 and TRBJ1-1; D is uncertain. The V end lost 5 bases, the J end lost 1 base, and 8 bases lay between the germline ends. Germline V CDR1 and CDR2: SNHLY, FYNNEI. The CDR3 consists of 13 residues. The CDR3 sequence: CASSREGNTEAFF. For the CDR3, the DNA is TGTGCCAGCAGTCGAGAGGGGAACACTGAAGCTTTCTTT.

The chain recombines TRBV28 with TRBJ1-4, with D perhaps matching TRBD1 (5 bases). The V gene's germline CDR1 is MDHEN and CDR2 SYDVKM. The CDR3 runs to 15 residues. Trimming pared 3 bases from V and 0 bases from J, leaving 8 bases between. The CDR3: CASSFDRSTNEKLFF. The CDR3 nucleotides read TGTGCCAGCAGTTTCGACAGATCAACTAATGAAAAACTGTTTTTT. The full variable domain, with the rest looked up from reference TRBV28 and TRBJ1-4, is DVKVTQSSRYLVKRTGEKVFLECVQDMDHENMFWYRQDPGLGLRLIYFSYDVKMKEKGDIPEGYSVSREKKERFSLILESASTNQTSMYLCASSFDRSTNEKLFFGSGTQLSVL.

The J gene is TRBJ1-2, the V gene TRBV3-1 (or the pseudogene TRBV3-2); 9 positions match TRBD1. V trimming: 3 bases; J trimming: 6 bases; junction bases outside the gene matches: 8. Germline V lookup: CDR1 LGHDT, CDR2 YNNKEL (reference sequence). The CDR3 is 15 amino acids. Written as DNA, the CDR3 is TGTGCCAGCAGCCAGACCGGGACAGGGCTTGATGGCTACACCTTC. Translation: CASSQTGTGLDGYTF.

Of note for this clone: The sample holds other DNA sequences that translate to the same CDR3. This chain connects TRBV7-9 to TRBJ2-3; 14 positions agree with TRBD2. With 3 bases clipped from V and 6 bases from J, the junction kept 2 bases outside the gene matches. The CDR3 runs to 15 residues. Germline V gene data show CDR1 as SEHNR and CDR2 as FQNEAQ (reference sequence). The CDR3 region has the DNA TGTGCCAGCAGCTTTAGGACTAGCGGGAGGGATACGCAGTATTTT. Its protein is CASSFRTSGRDTQYF.

This chain joins TRBV11-2 and TRBJ2-1; the D is unclear. CDR3 length equals 13 residues. From germline, CDR1 is SGHAT and CDR2 FQNNGV. Trimming stripped 0 bases from V and 10 bases from J, with 10 bases between. The DNA for the CDR3 is TGTGCCAGCAGCTTAGATTTAACTTACGAGCAGTTCTTC. Amino acid sequence: CASSLDLTYEQFF.

The J gene is TRBJ1-5, the V gene TRBV2, with D possibly matching TRBD1 (5 bases). Trimming removed 4 bases at V and 6 bases at J, with 10 bases between. The germline gives CDR1 SNHLY, CDR2 FYNNEI. This CDR3 spans 13 amino acids. The CDR3 reads CASSGQGGQPQHF. In nucleotides, the CDR3 is TGTGCCAGCAGTGGTCAGGGCGGTCAGCCCCAGCATTTT.

The chain has TRBV21-1 and TRBJ2-7; the table's D call, TRBD2, has no DNA check behind it. TRBV21-1 is a known pseudogene. The CDR3 runs 14 residues. The CDR3 protein is CASPEWGGDDEQYF. The CDR3 coding sequence is TGTGCCAGCCCCGAGTGGGGGGGGGACGACGAGCAGTACTTC.

This clone was counted a single time. CDR3 DNA: TGTGCCAGCAGCGGGGGGCCCATGAACACTGAAGCTTTCTTT. This gives the protein CASSGGPMNTEAFF. The V call is TRBV6-5, the J call TRBJ1-1; possible D gene TRBD1, 6 bases. CDR3 length: 14 amino acids. V lost 6 bases and J lost 0, with 11 bases in between. Germline V CDR1 and CDR2: MNHEY, SVGAGI.

This rearrangement joins TRBV11-3 to TRBJ2-1, with D possibly TRBD1 on 6 matching bases. Germline-derived CDR1 and CDR2 are SGHNT and YENEEA. V was pared by 5 bases and J by 5 bases, with 16 bases between. The length of the CDR3 is 15 residues. CDR3: CASSQGLRGNNEQFF. The DNA for the CDR3 is TGTGCCAGCAGCCAGGGGCTCCGGGGAAACAATGAGCAGTTCTTC.

The chain is built from TRBV11-1 and TRBJ1-1; a possible D gene is TRBD1 (5 bases). Trimming shortened V by 5 bases and J by 2 bases, and 15 bases separated the two germline ends. The CDR3 sequence is 15 residues long. Germline V gene sequence: CDR1 SGHAT, CDR2 FQDESV (reference sequence). CDR3 bases: TGTGCCAGCAGCCGTAAGTGGGGCCCTAACACTGAAGCTTTCTTT. Amino acid sequence: CASSRKWGPNTEAFF.

The CDR3 DNA sequence: TGTGCCAGCAGACTAGCGGCACCCTACGAGCAGTACTTC. Translating it yields CASRLAAPYEQYF. The V gene is TRBV6-5, the J gene TRBJ2-7; 8 bases match TRBD2. Looked up from germline, CDR1 is MNHEY and CDR2 is SVGAGI. CDR3 length: 13 residues. The V gene end was trimmed by 6 bases and the J gene end by 2 bases; junction bases not matched to a gene: 3.

V and J are TRBV14 and TRBJ2-6; the match to TRBD1 covers 8 bases. V was pared by 4 bases and J by 1 base, with 3 bases of the junction left unmatched. This CDR3 is 16 amino acids long. CDR1 SGHDN and CDR2 FVKESK come from the germline V gene. Here the CDR3 reads CASSRDRTSGANVLTF. The CDR3 bases are TGTGCCAGCAGCCGGGACAGGACGTCTGGGGCCAACGTCCTGACTTTC. Full variable domain (missing parts from reference TRBV14 and TRBJ2-6): EAGVTQFPSHSVIEKGQTVTLRCDPISGHDNLYWYRRVMGKEIKFLLHFVKESKQDESGMPNNRFLAERTGGTYSTLKVQPAELEDSGVYFCASSRDRTSGANVLTFGAGSRLTVL.

This chain joins TRBV28 and TRBJ2-1; TRBD2 matches 8 bases. The CDR3 is made up of 16 amino acids. Germline values: CDR1 MDHEN, CDR2 SYDVKM. The V segment lost 7 bases and the J segment 5 bases; nucleotides outside the gene matches: 13. CDR3 amino acids: CASILSGGETHNEQFF. The CDR3 DNA follows: TGTGCCAGCATCCTTTCCGGGGGGGAGACCCACAATGAGCAGTTCTTC.

This chain uses TRBV7-9 with TRBJ2-1; 8 bases are shared with TRBD2. V gave up 2 bases and J gave up 5 bases; unmatched junction bases: 11. The CDR3 contains 17 residues. Germline CDR1 and CDR2: SEHNR and FQNEAQ (reference sequence). This CDR3 is CASSLKGAGAGHNEQFF. The CDR3 nucleotides are TGTGCCAGCAGCTTAAAAGGAGCGGGAGCCGGGCACAATGAGCAGTTCTTC.

The genes are TRBV19 and TRBJ1-2, with TRBD1 as a possible D gene (5 bases). The CDR3 loop spans 13 amino acids. Between the trimmed V and J ends, which lost 1 base and 8 bases, there was a span of 11 bases. Germline values: CDR1 LNHDA, CDR2 SQIVND (reference sequence). This CDR3 is CASSIGQGRGYTF. CDR3 in DNA: TGTGCCAGTAGTATAGGGCAGGGCAGGGGCTACACCTTC.

This chain uses TRBV6-2 or TRBV6-3 with TRBJ2-5; 8 bases agree with TRBD1. The CDR3 is made up of 15 amino acids. V trimming: 0 bases; J trimming: 5 bases; junction bases outside the gene matches: 5. Germline CDR1 reads MNHEY; CDR2 reads SVGEGT. This CDR3 is CASSYSDRGWETQYF. The CDR3, as DNA: TGTGCCAGCAGTTACTCCGACAGGGGCTGGGAGACCCAGTACTTC.

This chain joins TRBV7-9 and TRBJ2-3, with D tentatively TRBD2 (6 bases). There are 15 residues in the CDR3. Germline values: CDR1 SEHNR, CDR2 FQNEAQ (reference sequence). V was pared by 1 base and J by 6 bases, with 14 bases between. CDR3 nucleotide sequence: TGTGCCAGCAGCTTAGTTAGCGGCCCCAGGGATACGCAGTATTTT. Translating gives CASSLVSGPRDTQYF.

This chain uses TRBV11-2 with TRBJ1-1; TRBD1 agrees at 7 bases. The V segment lost 7 bases and the J segment 3 bases; nucleotides outside the gene matches: 14. This CDR3 contains 16 residues. CDR1 is SGHAT and CDR2 is FQNNGV in the germline V gene. The DNA for the CDR3 is TGTGCCAGCATCGACTGGAGAGGGGGCAGGGACACTGAAGCTTTCTTT. Protein: CASIDWRGGRDTEAFF.

This clone was counted once. This sequence joins TRBV6-5 and TRBJ1-1; maybe TRBD1 (6 bases). Trimming shortened V by 7 bases and J by 1 base, and 13 bases separated the two germline ends. This CDR3 contains 14 residues. Germline lookup yields CDR1 MNHEY and CDR2 SVGAGI. The CDR3 is CASKKNRENTEAFF. The CDR3 bases are TGTGCCAGCAAAAAGAACAGGGAGAACACTGAAGCTTTCTTT.

The chain is built from TRBV24-1 and TRBJ2-3; D unclear. Germline V gene lookup returns CDR1 KGHDR and CDR2 SFDVKD. Trimming stripped 4 bases from V and 4 bases from J, with 8 bases between. The CDR3 spans 13 residues. DNA for the CDR3: TGTGCCACCAGTGACCCACTCGCAGATACGCAGTATTTT. Amino acids: CATSDPLADTQYF.